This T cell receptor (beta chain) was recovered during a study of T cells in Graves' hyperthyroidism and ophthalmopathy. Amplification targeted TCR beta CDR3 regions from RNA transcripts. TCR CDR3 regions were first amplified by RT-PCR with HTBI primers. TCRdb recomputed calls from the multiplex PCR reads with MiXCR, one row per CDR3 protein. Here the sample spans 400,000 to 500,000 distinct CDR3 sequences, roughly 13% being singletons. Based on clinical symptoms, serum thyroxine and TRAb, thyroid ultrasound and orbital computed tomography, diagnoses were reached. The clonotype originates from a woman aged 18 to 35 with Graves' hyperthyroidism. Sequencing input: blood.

Written as DNA, the CDR3 is TGTGCCAGCAGCGTAGCCTGGACGGGCGAGCAGTACTTC. Translating gives CASSVAWTGEQYF. This chain connects TRBV9 to TRBJ2-7; D unclear. Germline CDR1 and CDR2: SGDLS and YYNGEE. Trimming shortened V by 0 bases and J by 6 bases, and 10 bases separated the two germline ends. The CDR3 extends over 13 amino acids.